One and the same sample provided the 26 T cell receptor beta chains below, sequenced in a study of blood T cell repertoires in COVID-19. Assay: immunoSEQ multiplex PCR; the TCRdb copy retains only in-frame clones and omits some. The sample has 350,000 to 500,000 clones, roughly 84% seen once. Sequenced input: PBMCs or T cells enriched from blood (not recorded which). All receptors come from a young woman who had been exposed to COVID-19.

The chain is built from TRBV6-9 and TRBJ1-5; 8 bases align to TRBD1. The CDR3 has 15 amino acids. Germline lookup yields CDR1 MNHGY and CDR2 SVAAGI. V gave up 8 bases and J gave up 7 bases; unmatched junction bases: 13. The CDR3 DNA follows: TGTGCCAGCGACTTAAACGGACAGGGCCTGCAGCCCCAGCATTTT. Its translation: CASDLNGQGLQPQHF.

There are a few counts of this clone. Other DNA sequences from this sample encode an identical CDR3 as well. This chain joins TRBV18 and TRBJ2-7; 7 positions match TRBD1. Germline loops: CDR1 KGHSH, CDR2 LQKENI. V was pared by 3 bases and J by 2 bases, with 4 bases of the junction left unmatched. CDR3 length equals 14 residues. CDR3 region: CASSPRQGTYEQYF. As DNA, the CDR3 is TGTGCCAGCTCACCCCGACAGGGTACCTACGAGCAGTACTTC.

This clone has only one observation. The chain carries TRBV12-3 or TRBV12-4 and TRBJ1-2; a possible D gene is TRBD1 (6 bases). The CDR3 consists of 12 residues. Trimming cost V 7 bases and J 5 bases, with 11 bases left between them. As DNA, the CDR3 is TGTGCCAGCACCGTTCAGGGGTATGGCTACACCTTC. Amino acid sequence: CASTVQGYGYTF.

The gene calls are TRBV11-2 and TRBJ1-1, with a possible D match to TRBD1 (6 bases). The V and J ends lost 1 base and 4 bases respectively, with 22 bases between them. Germline lookup yields CDR1 SGHAT and CDR2 FQNNGV. This CDR3 is 18 amino acids long. The CDR3 bases are TGTGCCAGCAGCTTAGCTAAGTCTCCGGGGGGCGTAGGCACTGAAGCTTTCTTT. It is translated as CASSLAKSPGGVGTEAFF.

This chain connects TRBV6-7 to TRBJ1-5; TRBD1 matches at 9 bases. TRBV6-7 is reported as an ORF; its role is uncertain. Germline trimming cut 6 bases from V and 4 bases from J; bases unmatched to any gene: 7. The CDR3 is 15 amino acids. CDR3 bases: TGTGCCAGCAGATCCTACGGGACAGGGAATCAGCCCCAGCATTTT. It specifies CASRSYGTGNQPQHF.

V usage is TRBV6-4 and J usage is TRBJ2-3; D unresolved. The V gene lost 2 bases and the J gene lost 2 bases, with 5 bases spanning the gap. The germline V gene has CDR1 MRHNA and CDR2 SNTAGT. The CDR3 is 13 amino acids. This CDR3 is CASSDGVTDTQYF. Here the CDR3 DNA reads TGTGCCAGCAGTGACGGAGTCACAGATACGCAGTATTTT.

This clone appeared a few times. The V call is TRBV7-9, the J call TRBJ2-1; maybe TRBD1 (6 bases). The germline V gene has CDR1 SEHNR and CDR2 FQNEAQ (reference sequence). The CDR3 runs to 13 residues. V was clipped by 7 bases and J by 7 bases, with 14 bases between them. CDR3 DNA sequence: TGTGCCAGCATCCAAGGGGGAGCTAATGAGCAGTTCTTC. Protein product: CASIQGGANEQFF.

The table lists this clone with a few counts. The rearrangement joins TRBV9 to TRBJ2-7; D possibly corresponds to TRBD2 (6 bases). The CDR3 spans 14 residues. V shed 4 bases and J shed 5 bases, with 16 bases lying between them. The germline V gene has CDR1 SGDLS and CDR2 YYNGEE. The CDR3 loop is CASSSSGGNDEQYF. For the CDR3, the DNA is TGTGCCAGCAGCTCTAGTGGAGGGAACGACGAGCAGTACTTC.

This rearrangement joins TRBV27 to TRBJ2-3; D is ambiguous. Looked up from germline, CDR1 is MNHEY and CDR2 is SMNVEV (reference sequence). The length of the CDR3 is 14 residues. Trimming took 5 bases from V and 1 from J, leaving 10 bases between them. This CDR3 reads CASSLLSGTDTQYF. CDR3 bases: TGTGCCAGCAGTCTCCTTTCGGGCACAGATACGCAGTATTTT.

The chain couples TRBV7-9 to TRBJ2-5, with D perhaps TRBD2 (6 bases). V was shortened by 2 bases and J by 2 bases, with 9 bases between the two germline ends. The CDR3 has 14 amino acids. CDR1 SEHNR and CDR2 FQNEAQ come from the germline V gene (reference sequence). The CDR3 coding sequence is TGTGCCAGCAGCTTAAGTAGCGGACAAGAGACCCAGTACTTC. Protein: CASSLSSGQETQYF.

The count of this clone is one. The rearrangement uses TRBV12-2 and TRBJ1-5. TRBV12-2 is given as a pseudogene. This CDR3 is 14 amino acids long. Here the CDR3 reads CASRSRCLNQPQHF. The CDR3 DNA is TGTGCAAGTCGCTCCCGGTGTTTAAACCAGCCCCAGCATTTT.

This chain uses TRBV19 with TRBJ2-2; 11 bases agree with TRBD2. Germline CDR1 reads LNHDA; CDR2 reads SQIVND (reference sequence). Trimming removed 5 bases from V and 0 bases from J; junction bases left unmatched: 14. This CDR3 spans 20 amino acids. CDR3 bases: TGTGCCAGTAGTGCAGAGAATTGGCTAGCGGGAGGCTCGAACACCGGGGAGCTGTTTTTT. Protein: CASSAENWLAGGSNTGELFF.

The rearrangement links TRBV7-9 to TRBJ1-6, with D perhaps TRBD1 (5 bases). The CDR3 length is 13 residues. V lost 2 bases to trimming and J lost 8 bases, with 7 bases between them. CDR1 SEHNR and CDR2 FQNEAQ come from the germline V gene (reference sequence). The CDR3 loop is CASSLRGDSPLHF. Written as DNA, the CDR3 is TGTGCCAGCAGCTTACGGGGGGATTCACCCCTCCACTTT.

This sequence joins TRBV4-3 and TRBJ1-6, with D maybe TRBD1 (6 bases). CDR3 length: 16 residues. V lost 0 bases and J 11 bases, leaving 17 bases between the germline ends. Germline lookup yields CDR1 LGHNA and CDR2 YSLEER. CDR3 bases: TGCGCCAGCAGCCAAGACTTACAGCAGGGGAGAGCACCCCTCCACTTT. Translation: CASSQDLQQGRAPLHF.

The chain carries TRBV7-2 and TRBJ2-1; 14 nucleotides align to TRBD2. The ends lost 5 bases at V and 3 bases at J; junction bases unmatched: 12. The CDR3 consists of 19 residues. Germline V gene sequence: CDR1 SGHTA, CDR2 FQGNSA. This CDR3 is CASSLRARGLAGDYNEQFF. For the CDR3, the DNA is TGTGCCAGCAGCCTTAGGGCCCGGGGACTAGCGGGAGACTACAATGAGCAGTTCTTC.

The rearrangement links TRBV29-1 to TRBJ1-3, with TRBD1 identical over 7 bases. The junction had 16 bases not matched to a gene; V was cut back by 8 bases and J by 9 bases. The CDR3 contains 14 residues. Germline assignment: CDR1 SQVTM and CDR2 ANQGSEA. Here the CDR3 DNA reads TGCAGCATTGGACATGGACAGGCGGGTTCCACCATATATTTT. Translating it yields CSIGHGQAGSTIYF.

This rearrangement joins TRBV23-1 to TRBJ2-5; 11 positions match TRBD2. TRBV23-1 belongs to the ORF category, with a function that is uncertain. The CDR3 loop spans 21 amino acids. The trim removed 1 base at V and 5 bases at J, leaving 21 bases unmatched. The CDR3 DNA follows: TGCGCCAGCAGTCAATACGGCCCGGTAGGGGTAGCGGGAGGGCCCGGTGAGACCCAGTACTTC. This codes for CASSQYGPVGVAGGPGETQYF.

This sequence joins TRBV3-1 (or the pseudogene TRBV3-2) and TRBJ1-2; 7 bases match TRBD1. V dropped 2 bases and J dropped 8; count of bases not matched to a gene: 5. The CDR3 totals 13 residues. CDR1 is LGHDT, CDR2 YNNKEL, per germline (reference sequence). CDR3 amino acids: CASSQTPRGGYTF. The CDR3 DNA is TGTGCCAGCAGCCAAACCCCCAGGGGGGGCTACACCTTC.

The V and J genes are TRBV7-9 and TRBJ2-3; 9 nucleotides align to TRBD2. The CDR3 contains 17 residues. Looked up from germline, CDR1 is SEHNR and CDR2 is FQNEAQ (reference sequence). V lost 5 bases and J lost 1; bases outside the gene matches: 10. CDR3 in DNA: TGTGCCAGCAGCCATCCTAGCGGGATAGTTCGCACAGATACGCAGTATTTT. The encoded protein is CASSHPSGIVRTDTQYF. The complete variable domain, with remaining parts taken from reference TRBV7-9 and TRBJ2-3, reads DTGVSQNPRHKITKRGQNVTFRCDPISEHNRLYWYRQTLGQGPEFLTYFQNEAQLEKSRLLSDRFSAERPKGSFSTLEIQRTEQGDSAMYLCASSHPSGIVRTDTQYFGPGTRLTVL.

Concerning this clone itself: An end of the junction does not agree with germline; a read error may underlie this. The chain joins TRBV14 to TRBJ1-1; 9 bases map to TRBD1. This CDR3 has 16 residues. Per germline, CDR1 SGHDN and CDR2 FVKESK. The CDR3 coding sequence is TGTGCCAGCAGCCAAGTAGCAGGGACAGGGAACCCTGAAGCTTTCTTT. Protein sequence: CASSQVAGTGNPEAFF.

The chain uses TRBV7-6 and TRBJ1-3, with D uncertain. The CDR3 spans 17 residues. CDR1 SGHVS and CDR2 FNYEAQ come from the germline V gene. Between the trimmed V and J ends, which lost 0 bases and 0 bases, there was a span of 12 bases. The CDR3 loop is CASSLAVDSYSGNTIYF. The CDR3 nucleotides read TGTGCCAGCAGCTTAGCGGTAGATTCCTACTCTGGAAACACCATATATTTT.

The chain links TRBV28 to TRBJ2-5, with D possibly TRBD1 on 6 matching bases. The CDR3 loop spans 15 amino acids. Per germline, CDR1 MDHEN and CDR2 SYDVKM. Trimming took off 2 bases at V and 1 base at J, with 11 bases between the two ends. CDR3 in DNA: TGTGCCAGCAGTTTACACAGGGCGGGCCAAGAGACCCAGTACTTC. It specifies CASSLHRAGQETQYF.

About this clone itself: One end of the junction varies from germline; a read error may be responsible. The chain combines TRBV4-1 with TRBJ2-2; the D is unclear. Per germline, CDR1 MGHRA and CDR2 YSYEKL. The CDR3 covers 12 residues. The CDR3 bases are TGCGCCAGCAGCCCGTGCGTTGACCCGGGTAGATTT. Its translation is CASSPCVDPGRF.

This clone has a handful of counts. V gene TRBV2 combines with J gene TRBJ1-4, with unresolved D. There are 16 residues in the CDR3. Trimming stripped 6 bases from V and 4 bases from J, with 18 bases between. Per the germline V gene, CDR1 is SNHLY and CDR2 is FYNNEI. The chain's CDR3 is CASRPGDLLSNEKLFF. Written as DNA, the CDR3 is TGTGCCAGCAGGCCCGGGGATCTTCTGAGTAATGAAAAACTGTTTTTT.

In this sample, this clone turned up once. The chain links TRBV9 to TRBJ2-1; TRBD1 might be the D (6 bases). The CDR3 totals 13 residues. Trimming took 0 bases from V and 7 from J, leaving 8 bases between them. Germline CDR1 SGDLS, CDR2 YYNGEE. The CDR3: CASSVGQANEQFF. DNA for the CDR3: TGTGCCAGCAGCGTAGGACAGGCGAATGAGCAGTTCTTC.

The genes are TRBV7-8 and TRBJ1-2; no clear D. V lost 5 bases and J lost 4, with 20 bases in between. Germline CDR1 SGHVS, CDR2 FQNEAQ. This CDR3 is 16 amino acids long. Written as DNA, the CDR3 is TGTGCCAGCAGCGGCATCGAGGGCGGATCTTCCTATGGCTACACCTTC. Translating it yields CASSGIEGGSSYGYTF.